Below, 20 T cell receptor beta chains from the same sample are listed, as sequenced in a study of identical twins. TCRdb fed the 5' RACE reads into MiXCR, producing one record per CDR3 protein. The sample carries 550,000 to 700,000 distinct CDR3 sequences, about 20% recorded once. This same sample was also part of a study on T cells expressing NK-cell markers.

The sample comprised PBMCs. The receptors derive from a woman younger than 35 in good health.

This clonotype was observed a handful of times. The chain carries TRBV12-3 or TRBV12-4 and TRBJ2-3; possible D gene TRBD1, 5 bases. Trimming left V 4 bases short and J 3 bases short, with 14 bases between. This CDR3 has 15 residues. The CDR3 region has the DNA TGTGCCAGCAGTTCAGACAGTCTCGGAACAGATACGCAGTATTTT. Amino acid sequence: CASSSDSLGTDTQYF.

The chain is built from TRBV12-3 or TRBV12-4 and TRBJ1-5, with unresolved D. V lost 6 bases, J lost 7 bases, and 10 bases lay in between. The CDR3 is made up of 12 amino acids. CDR3 in amino acids: CASSDHGQPQHF. DNA of the CDR3: TGTGCCAGCAGCGACCACGGACAGCCCCAGCATTTT.

The genes are TRBV4-2 and TRBJ1-6; possible D gene TRBD1, 5 bases. The CDR3 contains 17 residues. Trimming stripped 0 bases from V and 7 bases from J, with 16 bases between. Germline lookup yields CDR1 LGHNA and CDR2 YNFKEQ. This CDR3 is CASSQDEGSWVNSPLHF. Here the CDR3 DNA reads TGTGCCAGCAGCCAAGATGAGGGGAGTTGGGTCAATTCACCCCTCCACTTT.

The rearrangement joins TRBV7-9 to TRBJ2-1, with 9 bases identical to TRBD2. Germline V gives CDR1 SEHNR, CDR2 FQNEAQ (reference sequence). This CDR3 is built from 14 residues. V gave up 8 bases and J gave up 6 bases; unmatched junction bases: 8. CDR3 coding DNA: TGTGCCAGCGGGCCAGCGGGGGGTCTCAATGAGCAGTTCTTC. It yields the protein CASGPAGGLNEQFF.

The chain joins TRBV5-1 to TRBJ2-7; 9 positions agree with TRBD1. The J segment lost 3 bases and the V segment lost 0 bases, leaving 4 bases of the junction unmatched. Germline V gene lookup returns CDR1 SGHRS and CDR2 YFSETQ. The CDR3 contains 15 residues. DNA of the CDR3: TGCGCCAGCAGCTTGGGGGAGGACAGGGGCTACGAGCAGTACTTC. Translated, it gives CASSLGEDRGYEQYF.

The chain employs TRBV5-1 and TRBJ2-5; D may correspond to TRBD1 or TRBD2 (5 bases each). This CDR3 has 14 amino acids. Germline V gene sequence: CDR1 SGHRS, CDR2 YFSETQ. V was shortened by 4 bases and J by 1 base, with 11 bases between the two germline ends. CDR3 amino acids: CASSTAGTQETQYF. The DNA for the CDR3 is TGCGCCAGCAGCACAGCAGGGACCCAAGAGACCCAGTACTTC.

The rearrangement joins TRBV13 to TRBJ2-7; D is possibly TRBD2 (5 bases). Germline-derived CDR1 and CDR2 are PRHDT and FYEKMQ (reference sequence). The CDR3 is 13 residues long. V lost 7 bases, J lost 2 bases, and 12 bases lay in between. CDR3 sequence reads: CASTRDNAYEQYF. CDR3 bases: TGTGCCAGCACGAGGGATAACGCCTACGAGCAGTACTTC.

This clonotype was picked up many times. V is TRBV20-1 and J is TRBJ2-3, with 7 bases that match TRBD1. The germline V gene has CDR1 DFQATT and CDR2 SNEGSKA (reference sequence). This CDR3 contains 15 residues. Trimming at V came to 0 bases and at J to 1 base, leaving 4 bases not matched to a gene. In DNA, the CDR3 is TGCAGTGCTAGAGATGCAGGACAGGGCACAGATACGCAGTATTTT. Protein: CSARDAGQGTDTQYF.

This clonotype was seen a few times. The J gene is TRBJ2-1, the V gene TRBV6-5; TRBD2 matches at 9 bases. This CDR3 is 15 amino acids long. Germline values: CDR1 MNHEY, CDR2 SVGAGI. V was pared by 2 bases and J by 4 bases, with 3 bases of the junction left unmatched. CDR3 sequence reads: CASSYLTSGYNEQFF. The CDR3 nucleotides read TGTGCCAGCAGTTACCTGACTAGCGGATACAATGAGCAGTTCTTC.

This clonotype has a handful of counts. The CDR3 DNA sequence: TGTGCCAGCAGCCGCGACAGGGTGGTGGGGGAGCAGTACTTC. It codes for CASSRDRVVGEQYF. This chain links TRBV6-1 with TRBJ2-7; 7 positions match TRBD1. In germline, CDR1 is MNHNS, CDR2 SASEGT. This CDR3 is 14 amino acids long. The V gene end was trimmed by 6 bases and the J gene end by 7 bases; junction bases not matched to a gene: 12.

This clonotype was recorded at least ten times. The chain combines TRBV20-1 with TRBJ2-1; D unresolved. The ends were cut back, 7 bases at V and 2 bases at J, with 9 bases in the middle. Germline CDR1 and CDR2: DFQATT and SNEGSKA (reference sequence). This CDR3 is 12 amino acids long. The CDR3 protein is CSVLETYNEQFF. The CDR3 DNA follows: TGCAGTGTATTGGAAACCTACAATGAGCAGTTCTTC.

The rearrangement uses TRBV27 and TRBJ2-7, with D uncertain. V was shortened by 4 bases and J by 5 bases, with 15 bases between the two germline ends. Germline loops: CDR1 MNHEY, CDR2 SMNVEV (reference sequence). CDR3 size: 14 residues. The chain's CDR3 is CASSSGWVRDEQYF. The CDR3 coding sequence is TGTGCCAGCAGTTCCGGGTGGGTTCGCGACGAGCAGTACTTC.

This clonotype came up many times. The V gene is TRBV7-2, the J gene TRBJ1-1, with D possibly TRBD1 on 6 matching bases. Germline CDR1 is SGHTA and CDR2 is FQGNSA. This CDR3 has 13 amino acids. V lost 1 base, J lost 13 bases, and 16 bases lay in between. The CDR3 bases are TGTGCCAGCAGCTTAGAAGGGGGGGTCGGAGTTTTCTTT. It translates to CASSLEGGVGVFF.

V and J are TRBV9 and TRBJ2-1; 14 bases line up with TRBD2. With 1 base clipped from V and 6 bases from J, the junction kept 3 bases outside the gene matches. Germline V gene sequence: CDR1 SGDLS, CDR2 YYNGEE. The CDR3 totals 16 residues. The CDR3 region is CASSVRLAGGGNEQFF. The DNA of the CDR3 is TGTGCCAGCAGCGTAAGACTAGCGGGAGGGGGCAATGAGCAGTTCTTC.

This clonotype was recorded at least ten times. The gene calls are TRBV4-3 and TRBJ1-1; a possible D gene is TRBD1 (6 bases). From germline, CDR1 is LGHNA and CDR2 YSLEER. V lost 0 bases to trimming and J lost 4 bases, with 9 bases between them. This CDR3 region has 14 residues. This CDR3 is CASSQDRGATEAFF. CDR3 bases: TGCGCCAGCAGCCAAGATAGGGGGGCCACTGAAGCTTTCTTT.

This clonotype occurred many times. This rearrangement joins TRBV29-1 to TRBJ2-1; tentatively, D is TRBD2 (5 bases). The CDR3 is 13 residues long. The V and J ends lost 4 bases and 1 base respectively, with 8 bases between them. The germline V gene encodes CDR1 SQVTM and CDR2 ANQGSEA. CDR3 nucleotide sequence: TGCAGCGTTGTCCGCGGGTCCTACAATGAGCAGTTCTTC. Residues: CSVVRGSYNEQFF.

The genes are TRBV5-1 and TRBJ2-1, with D unclear. Germline V gene sequence: CDR1 SGHRS, CDR2 YFSETQ. V lost 0 bases and J 7 bases, leaving 11 bases between the germline ends. The CDR3 is 14 residues long. CDR3: CASSLGNSENEQFF. In nucleotides, the CDR3 is TGCGCCAGCAGCTTGGGAAACAGTGAAAATGAGCAGTTCTTC.

In this sample, this clonotype turned up a few times. The chain recombines TRBV7-2 with TRBJ2-7; TRBD2 matches 10 bases. The V segment lost 1 base and the J segment 4 bases; nucleotides outside the gene matches: 4. The CDR3 is 15 amino acids. Germline values: CDR1 SGHTA, CDR2 FQGNSA. As DNA, the CDR3 is TGTGCCAGCAGCTTAGTCCCAGCGGGAGGGTACGAGCAGTACTTC. Residues: CASSLVPAGGYEQYF.

CDR3 region: CASSPDPGTVYVGPYEQYF. In DNA, the CDR3 is TGCGCCAGCAGCCCCGATCCGGGGACTGTTTATGTGGGCCCCTACGAGCAGTACTTC. This chain uses TRBV4-3 with TRBJ2-7, with D possibly being TRBD2 (6 bases). Germline CDR1 reads LGHNA; CDR2 reads YSLEER. This CDR3 is 19 amino acids long. Trimming stripped 4 bases from V and 2 bases from J, with 27 bases between.

The chain has TRBV4-3 and TRBJ2-3, with D possibly being TRBD2 (6 bases). V was shortened by 3 bases and J by 1 base, with 11 bases between the two germline ends. Germline V CDR1 and CDR2: LGHNA, YSLEER. The CDR3 loop spans 15 amino acids. The CDR3 coding sequence is TGCGCCAGCAGCCATTCGGGGGAGGGCACAGATACGCAGTATTTT. It encodes CASSHSGEGTDTQYF.